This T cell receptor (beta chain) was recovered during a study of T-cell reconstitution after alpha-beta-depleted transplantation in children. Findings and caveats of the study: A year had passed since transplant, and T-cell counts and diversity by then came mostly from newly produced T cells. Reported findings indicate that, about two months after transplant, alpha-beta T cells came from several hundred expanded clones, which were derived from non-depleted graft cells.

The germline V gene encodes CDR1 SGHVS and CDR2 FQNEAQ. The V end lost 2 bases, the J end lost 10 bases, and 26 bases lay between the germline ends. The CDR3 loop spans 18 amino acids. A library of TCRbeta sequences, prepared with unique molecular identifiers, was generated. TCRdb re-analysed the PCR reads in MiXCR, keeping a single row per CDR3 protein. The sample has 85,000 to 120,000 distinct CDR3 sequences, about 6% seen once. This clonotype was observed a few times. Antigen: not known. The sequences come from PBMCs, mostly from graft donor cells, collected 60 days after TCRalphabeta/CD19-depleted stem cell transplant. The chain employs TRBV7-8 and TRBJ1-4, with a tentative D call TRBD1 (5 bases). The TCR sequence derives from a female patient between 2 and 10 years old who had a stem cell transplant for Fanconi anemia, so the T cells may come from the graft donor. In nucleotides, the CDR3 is TGTGCCAGCAGCTTACCAGCTCAGGGACCGTTGATAAGAGGAAAACTGTTTTTT. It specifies CASSLPAQGPLIRGKLFF.